The 10 T cell receptor beta chains below come from one sample, sequenced in a study of cytomegalovirus exposure and HLA in healthy donors. The PCR made use of 60 Vbeta and 13 Jbeta primers. Repertoires were generated with immunoSEQ multiplex PCR, while TCRdb's copy carries only in-frame clones and drops some. The sample has over 150,000 clones, 65% to 70% seen once. What was sequenced was PBMCs. These receptors all stem from a woman between 18 and 30 years old in good health and CMV-seropositive.

The chain carries TRBV9 and TRBJ2-7; TRBD2 matches 10 bases. Germline CDR1 and CDR2: SGDLS and YYNGEE. This CDR3 is 16 amino acids long. Trimming removed 3 bases from V and 6 bases from J; junction bases left unmatched: 12. The CDR3 here is CASSAGLAAVRGEQYF. The CDR3 DNA is TGTGCCAGCAGCGCAGGACTAGCGGCGGTACGGGGCGAGCAGTACTTC.

The chain employs TRBV28 and TRBJ1-5; D may be TRBD1 (5 bases). Germline V CDR1 and CDR2: MDHEN, SYDVKM. V shed 6 bases and J shed 0 bases, with 15 bases lying between them. This CDR3 is built from 16 residues. In DNA form, the CDR3 reads TGTGCCAGCAGCTACCCGGGGGGGTATAGCAATCAGCCCCAGCATTTT. Translation: CASSYPGGYSNQPQHF.

V is TRBV2 and J is TRBJ1-2; 8 bases match TRBD1. Per germline, CDR1 SNHLY and CDR2 FYNNEI. The CDR3 is 16 residues long. After removal of 2 bases from V and 5 bases from J, the junction contained 10 bases not matched to a gene. CDR3 DNA sequence: TGTGCCAGCAGTGAACCAGGTGCGGGGACAGGATATGGCTACACCTTC. Translated, it gives CASSEPGAGTGYGYTF.

The chain links TRBV7-9 to TRBJ2-7; a possible D gene is TRBD2 (6 bases). Germline V CDR1 and CDR2: SEHNR, FQNEAQ (reference sequence). The CDR3 loop spans 16 amino acids. Trimming left V 5 bases short and J 2 bases short, with 19 bases between. CDR3 nucleotide sequence: TGTGCCAGCAGCCCTGGGCGGGGAGGTGGAACCTACGAGCAGTACTTC. As protein: CASSPGRGGGTYEQYF.

CDR3 nucleotides: TGTGCCAGCAGTTACTCTAGCGGGAGAAGCAATGAGCAGTTCTTC. Protein product: CASSYSSGRSNEQFF. The chain carries TRBV6-5 and TRBJ2-1; the match to TRBD2 covers 9 bases. The J segment lost 6 bases and the V segment lost 0 bases, leaving 3 bases of the junction unmatched. Per germline, CDR1 MNHEY and CDR2 SVGAGI. The CDR3 has 15 residues.

The genes are TRBV19 and TRBJ1-1; D may be TRBD1 (5 bases). Trimming shortened V by 7 bases and J by 2 bases, and 20 bases separated the two germline ends. The CDR3 extends over 16 amino acids. CDR1 LNHDA and CDR2 SQIVND come from the germline V gene (reference sequence). CDR3 nucleotide sequence: TGTGCCAGTATCCCACTAGCCGACAGTGGTAACACTGAAGCTTTCTTT. This codes for CASIPLADSGNTEAFF.

CDR3 sequence reads: CASNIDRAYGYTF. The CDR3 DNA follows: TGTGCCAGCAACATCGACAGGGCCTATGGCTACACCTTC. The chain combines TRBV2 with TRBJ1-2; TRBD1 agrees at 7 bases. J lost 4 bases, V lost 7 bases, and 6 bases had no gene match. CDR3 size: 13 residues. The germline V gene has CDR1 SNHLY and CDR2 FYNNEI.

The chain has TRBV2 and TRBJ1-2; tentative D call: TRBD1 (5 bases). Looked up from germline, CDR1 is SNHLY and CDR2 is FYNNEI. This CDR3 is 13 amino acids long. V dropped 6 bases and J dropped 7 bases, with 15 bases sitting between them. Here the CDR3 reads CASRGRPRGGYTF. The CDR3 DNA follows: TGTGCCAGCAGGGGCCGCCCTAGGGGTGGCTACACCTTC.

This chain joins TRBV13 and TRBJ1-2, with 9 bases aligning to TRBD1. V shed 1 base, J shed 0 bases, and the junction held 3 bases outside the gene matches. This CDR3 is built from 16 residues. Germline CDR1 reads PRHDT; CDR2 reads FYEKMQ (reference sequence). This CDR3 is CASSLARDRANYGYTF. The CDR3 DNA reads as TGTGCCAGCAGCTTAGCCCGGGACAGGGCTAACTATGGCTACACCTTC.

This rearrangement joins TRBV5-1 to TRBJ2-5, with D unresolved. Looked up from germline, CDR1 is SGHRS and CDR2 is YFSETQ. The CDR3 totals 14 residues. V was cut by 0 bases and J by 2 bases, with 8 bases left in between. In DNA form, the CDR3 reads TGCGCCAGCAGCTTGGACCAACTACAAGAGACCCAGTACTTC. Its translation is CASSLDQLQETQYF.